Described below is a single T cell receptor beta chain sequence and its context. In the authors' workflow: Amplifying reference gene primers gave estimates of nucleated cell counts. The repertoire was sequenced with immunoSEQ multiplex PCR; TCRdb's copy has only in-frame clones and lacks some. From that table come the V and J calls and clone size; the DNA was used to work out D and trimming. Among approximately 250,000 clones listed, approximately 86% were seen once. The germline V and J ends were trimmed by 2 bases and 5 bases, with 11 bases remaining between them. The CDR3 totals 13 residues. The germline gives CDR1 SGHNT, CDR2 YYREEE (reference sequence). The sample comes from a study of blood T cell repertoires in COVID-19.

The TCR originated in a middle-aged man with active or convalescent COVID-19. The sample comprised peripheral blood. The chain couples TRBV5-4 to TRBJ2-7; the D gene is possibly TRBD1 (5 bases). The CDR3 sequence: CASSFAGKHEQYF. CDR3 bases: TGTGCCAGCAGCTTCGCAGGGAAGCACGAGCAGTACTTC.